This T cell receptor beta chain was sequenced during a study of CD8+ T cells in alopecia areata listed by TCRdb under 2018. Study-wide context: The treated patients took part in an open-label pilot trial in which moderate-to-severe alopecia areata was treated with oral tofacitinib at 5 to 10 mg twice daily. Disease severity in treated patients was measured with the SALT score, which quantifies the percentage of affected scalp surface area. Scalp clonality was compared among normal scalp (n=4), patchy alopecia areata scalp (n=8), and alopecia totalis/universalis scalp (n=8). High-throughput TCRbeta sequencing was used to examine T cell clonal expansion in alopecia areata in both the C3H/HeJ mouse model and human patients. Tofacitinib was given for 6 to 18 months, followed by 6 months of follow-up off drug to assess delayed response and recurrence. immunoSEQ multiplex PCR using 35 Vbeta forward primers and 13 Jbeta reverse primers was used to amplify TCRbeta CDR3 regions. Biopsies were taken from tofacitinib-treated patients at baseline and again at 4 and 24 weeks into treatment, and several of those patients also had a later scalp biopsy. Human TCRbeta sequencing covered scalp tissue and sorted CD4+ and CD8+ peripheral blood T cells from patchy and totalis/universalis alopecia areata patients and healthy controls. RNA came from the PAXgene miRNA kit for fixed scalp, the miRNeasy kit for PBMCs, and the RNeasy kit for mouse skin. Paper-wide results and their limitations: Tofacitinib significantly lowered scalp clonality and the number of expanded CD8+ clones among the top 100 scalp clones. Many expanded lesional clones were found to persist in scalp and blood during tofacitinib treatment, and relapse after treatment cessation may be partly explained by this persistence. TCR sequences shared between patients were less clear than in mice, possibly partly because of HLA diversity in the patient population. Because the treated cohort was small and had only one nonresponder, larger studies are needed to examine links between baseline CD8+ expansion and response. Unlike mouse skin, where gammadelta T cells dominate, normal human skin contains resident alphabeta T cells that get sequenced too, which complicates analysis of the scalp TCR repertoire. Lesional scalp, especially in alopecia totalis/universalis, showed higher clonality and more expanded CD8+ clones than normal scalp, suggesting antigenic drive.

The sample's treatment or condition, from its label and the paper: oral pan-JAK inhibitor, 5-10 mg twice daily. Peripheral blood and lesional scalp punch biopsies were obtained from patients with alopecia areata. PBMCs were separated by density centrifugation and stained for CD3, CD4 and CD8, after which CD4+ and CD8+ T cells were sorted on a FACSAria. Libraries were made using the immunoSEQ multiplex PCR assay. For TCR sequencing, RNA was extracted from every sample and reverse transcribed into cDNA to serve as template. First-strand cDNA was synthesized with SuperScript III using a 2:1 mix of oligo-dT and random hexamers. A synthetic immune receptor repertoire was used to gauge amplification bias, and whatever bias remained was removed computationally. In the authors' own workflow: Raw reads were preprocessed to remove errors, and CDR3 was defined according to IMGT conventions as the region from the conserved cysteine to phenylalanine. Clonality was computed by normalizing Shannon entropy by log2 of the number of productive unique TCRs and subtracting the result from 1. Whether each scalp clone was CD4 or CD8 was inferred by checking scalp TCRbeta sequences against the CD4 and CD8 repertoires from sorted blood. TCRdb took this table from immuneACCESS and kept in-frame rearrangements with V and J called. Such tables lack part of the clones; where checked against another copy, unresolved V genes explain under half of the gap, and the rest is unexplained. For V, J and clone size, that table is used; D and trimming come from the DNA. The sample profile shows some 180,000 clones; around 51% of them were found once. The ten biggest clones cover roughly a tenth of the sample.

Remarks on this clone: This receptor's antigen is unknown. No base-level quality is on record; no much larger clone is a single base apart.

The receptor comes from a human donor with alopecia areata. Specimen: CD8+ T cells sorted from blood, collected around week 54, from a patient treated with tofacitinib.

The CDR3 here reads CASSERGLDSPLHF. The nucleotides are TGTGCCAGCAGTGAAAGGGGGCTGGATTCACCCCTCCACTTT. The sequence is built from TRBV2 and TRBJ1-6, with 7 central nucleotides matching TRBD1. For this chain, trimming is 2 bases at the V end and 8 bases at the J end, and the number of junction bases without a gene match is 3. The germline V gene supplies CDR1 SNHLY and CDR2 FYNNEI. The CDR3 covers 14 residues, taking in both the cysteine and the phenylalanine. Only the CDR3 DNA is retained, 42 bases long and in frame from the first base.